Included here is one T cell receptor beta chain sequence, with context. V was trimmed by 8 bases and J by 3 bases, leaving 17 bases between them. The CDR3 is 15 amino acids. Germline V CDR1 and CDR2: MNHNS, SASEGT. The data originate from a study of cytomegalovirus exposure and HLA in healthy donors. With 60 Vbeta and 13 Jbeta primers, the PCR was carried out. Repertoires were generated with immunoSEQ multiplex PCR, while TCRdb's copy carries only in-frame clones and drops some. The table has about 120,000 clones, roughly four fifths seen once. The rearrangement links TRBV6-1 to TRBJ2-4, with D tentatively TRBD2 (7 bases). Sequenced sample: PBMCs. This clonotype was obtained from a woman under 30 in good health and CMV-seronegative. CDR3 nucleotide sequence: TGTGCCAGCCTAAGGGGGGGGGCGGGCAAAAACATTCAGTACTTC. Encoded protein: CASLRGGAGKNIQYF.